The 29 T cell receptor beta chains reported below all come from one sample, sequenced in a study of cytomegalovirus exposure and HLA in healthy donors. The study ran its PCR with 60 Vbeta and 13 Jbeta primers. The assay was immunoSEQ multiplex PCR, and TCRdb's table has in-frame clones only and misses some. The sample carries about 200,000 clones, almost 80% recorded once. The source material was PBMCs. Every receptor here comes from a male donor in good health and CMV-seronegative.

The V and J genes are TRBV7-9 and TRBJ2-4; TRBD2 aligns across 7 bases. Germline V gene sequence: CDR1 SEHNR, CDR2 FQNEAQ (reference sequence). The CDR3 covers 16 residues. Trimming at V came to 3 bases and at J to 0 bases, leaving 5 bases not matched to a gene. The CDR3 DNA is TGTGCCAGCAGCTTTGTGGGAGGGTTAGCCAAAAACATTCAGTACTTC. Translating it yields CASSFVGGLAKNIQYF.

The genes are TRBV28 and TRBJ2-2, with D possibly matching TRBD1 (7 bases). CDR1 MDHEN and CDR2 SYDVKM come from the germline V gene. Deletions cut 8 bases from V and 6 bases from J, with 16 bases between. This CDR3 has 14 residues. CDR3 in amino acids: CASRRQGGPGELFF. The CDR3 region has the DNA TGTGCCAGCCGGCGGCAGGGGGGCCCCGGGGAGCTGTTTTTT.

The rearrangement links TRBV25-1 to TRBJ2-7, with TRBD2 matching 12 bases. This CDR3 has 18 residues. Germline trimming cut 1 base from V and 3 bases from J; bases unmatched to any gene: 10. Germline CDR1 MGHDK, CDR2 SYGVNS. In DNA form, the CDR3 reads TGTGCCAGCAGTGAATGGGGGACTAGCGGGTACCCCGACTACGAGCAGTACTTC. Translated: CASSEWGTSGYPDYEQYF.

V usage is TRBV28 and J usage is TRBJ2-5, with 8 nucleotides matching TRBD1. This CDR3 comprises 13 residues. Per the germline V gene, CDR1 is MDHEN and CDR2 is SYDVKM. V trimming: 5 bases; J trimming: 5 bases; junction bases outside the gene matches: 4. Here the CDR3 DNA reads TGTGCCAGCAGTGTCGGACAGGGCGAGACCCAGTACTTC. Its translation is CASSVGQGETQYF.

CDR3 in amino acids: CASSPTSGAYNEQFF. CDR3 sequence (DNA): TGTGCCAGCAGCCCGACTAGCGGGGCCTACAATGAGCAGTTCTTC. V gene TRBV7-9 combines with J gene TRBJ2-1; 11 positions match TRBD2. The CDR3 totals 15 residues. V was clipped by 5 bases and J by 2 bases; unmatched bases: 2. Germline lookup yields CDR1 SEHNR and CDR2 FQNEAQ (reference sequence).

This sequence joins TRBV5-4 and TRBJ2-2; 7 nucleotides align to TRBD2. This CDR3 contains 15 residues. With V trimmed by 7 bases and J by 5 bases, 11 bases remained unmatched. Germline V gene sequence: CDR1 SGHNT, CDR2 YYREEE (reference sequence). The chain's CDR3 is CASSFGLGGTGELFF. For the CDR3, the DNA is TGTGCCAGCTCCTTCGGACTAGGTGGGACCGGGGAGCTGTTTTTT.

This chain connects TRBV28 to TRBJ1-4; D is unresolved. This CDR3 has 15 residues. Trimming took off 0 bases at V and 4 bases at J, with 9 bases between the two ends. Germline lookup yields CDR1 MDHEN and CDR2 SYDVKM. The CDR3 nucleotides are TGTGCCAGCAGTTTATGGGGAGGGAATAATGAAAAACTGTTTTTT. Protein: CASSLWGGNNEKLFF. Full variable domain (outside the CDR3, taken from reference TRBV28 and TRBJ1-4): DVKVTQSSRYLVKRTGEKVFLECVQDMDHENMFWYRQDPGLGLRLIYFSYDVKMKEKGDIPEGYSVSREKKERFSLILESASTNQTSMYLCASSLWGGNNEKLFFGSGTQLSVL.

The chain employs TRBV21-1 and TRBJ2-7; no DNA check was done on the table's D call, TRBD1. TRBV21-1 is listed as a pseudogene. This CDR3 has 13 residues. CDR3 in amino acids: CAFWGWSSYEQYF. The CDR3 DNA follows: TGTGCCTTTTGGGGCTGGAGCTCCTACGAGCAGTACTTC.

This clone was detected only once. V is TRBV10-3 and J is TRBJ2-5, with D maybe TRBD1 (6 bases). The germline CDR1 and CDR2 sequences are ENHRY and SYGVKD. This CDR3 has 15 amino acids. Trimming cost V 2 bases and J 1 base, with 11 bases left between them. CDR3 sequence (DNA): TGTGCCATCAGTGAGCCGGGACAACCCCAAGAGACCCAGTACTTC. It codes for CAISEPGQPQETQYF.

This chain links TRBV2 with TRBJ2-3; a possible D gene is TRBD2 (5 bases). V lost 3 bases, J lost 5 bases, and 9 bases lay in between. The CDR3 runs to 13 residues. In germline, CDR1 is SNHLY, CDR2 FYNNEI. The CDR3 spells CASSDEGRDTQYF. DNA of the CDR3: TGTGCCAGCAGTGATGAGGGTAGAGATACGCAGTATTTT. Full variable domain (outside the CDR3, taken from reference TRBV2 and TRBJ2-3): EPEVTQTPSHQVTQMGQEVILRCVPISNHLYFYWYRQILGQKVEFLVSFYNNEISEKSEIFDDQFSVERPDGSNFTLKIRSTKLEDSAMYFCASSDEGRDTQYFGPGTRLTVL.

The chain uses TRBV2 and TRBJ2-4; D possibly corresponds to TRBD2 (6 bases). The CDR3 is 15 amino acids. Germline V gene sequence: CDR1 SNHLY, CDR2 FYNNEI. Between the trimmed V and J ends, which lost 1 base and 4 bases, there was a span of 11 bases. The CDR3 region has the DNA TGTGCCAGCAGTGAAGACTGGAGCGGGAAAAACATTCAGTACTTC. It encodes CASSEDWSGKNIQYF.

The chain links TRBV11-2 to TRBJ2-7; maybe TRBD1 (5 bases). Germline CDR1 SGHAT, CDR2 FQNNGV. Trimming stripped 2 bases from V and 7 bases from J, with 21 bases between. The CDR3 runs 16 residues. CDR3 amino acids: CASSLMAPLRGQEQYF. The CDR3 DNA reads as TGTGCCAGCAGCTTAATGGCCCCCCTGAGAGGACAAGAGCAGTACTTC.

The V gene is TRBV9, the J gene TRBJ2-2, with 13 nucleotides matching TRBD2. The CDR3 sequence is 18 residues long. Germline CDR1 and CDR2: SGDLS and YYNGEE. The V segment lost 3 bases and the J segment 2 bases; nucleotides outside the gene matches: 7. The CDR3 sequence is CASSAPGLAGFNTGELFF. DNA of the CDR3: TGTGCCAGCAGCGCCCCGGGACTAGCGGGATTCAACACCGGGGAGCTGTTTTTT. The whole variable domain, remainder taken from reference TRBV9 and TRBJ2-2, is DSGVTQTPKHLITATGQRVTLRCSPRSGDLSVYWYQQSLDQGLQFLIQYYNGEERAKGNILERFSAQQFPDLHSELNLSSLELGDSALYFCASSAPGLAGFNTGELFFGEGSRLTVL.

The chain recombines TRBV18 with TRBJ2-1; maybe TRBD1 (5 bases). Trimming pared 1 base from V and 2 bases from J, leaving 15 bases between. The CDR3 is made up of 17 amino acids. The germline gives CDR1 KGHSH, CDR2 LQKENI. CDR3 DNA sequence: TGTGCCAGCTCACCACAACTACTACAGACAGCCTACAATGAGCAGTTCTTC. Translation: CASSPQLLQTAYNEQFF.

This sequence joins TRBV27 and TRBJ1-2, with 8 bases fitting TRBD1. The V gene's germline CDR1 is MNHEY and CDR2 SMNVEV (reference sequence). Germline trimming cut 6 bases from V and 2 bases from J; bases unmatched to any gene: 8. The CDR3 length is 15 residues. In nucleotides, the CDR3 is TGTGCCAGCAGCTTCGCAGGGGGCGGGAACTATGGCTACACCTTC. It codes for CASSFAGGGNYGYTF.

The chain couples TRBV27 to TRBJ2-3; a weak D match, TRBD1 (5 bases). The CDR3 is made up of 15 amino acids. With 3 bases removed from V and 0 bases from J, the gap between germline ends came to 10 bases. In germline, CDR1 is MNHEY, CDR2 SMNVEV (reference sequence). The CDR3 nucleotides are TGTGCCAGCAGTTTTTACAGGTCTAGCACAGATACGCAGTATTTT. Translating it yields CASSFYRSSTDTQYF.

The CDR3 region has the DNA TGTGCCAGCAGTTACTCGTTTTCTACAACTAATGAAAAACTGTTTTTT. The encoded protein is CASSYSFSTTNEKLFF. This chain joins TRBV6-5 and TRBJ1-4; D not resolved. The V and J ends lost 0 bases and 0 bases respectively, with 8 bases between them. CDR3 length: 16 residues. Germline V lookup: CDR1 MNHEY, CDR2 SVGAGI.

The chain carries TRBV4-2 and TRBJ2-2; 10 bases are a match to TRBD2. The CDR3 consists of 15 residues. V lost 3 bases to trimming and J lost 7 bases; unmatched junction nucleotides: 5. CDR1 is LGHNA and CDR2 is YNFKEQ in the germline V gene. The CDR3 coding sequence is TGTGCCAGCAGCCACGGGACTAGCGAAGTCGGGGAGCTGTTTTTT. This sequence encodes CASSHGTSEVGELFF.

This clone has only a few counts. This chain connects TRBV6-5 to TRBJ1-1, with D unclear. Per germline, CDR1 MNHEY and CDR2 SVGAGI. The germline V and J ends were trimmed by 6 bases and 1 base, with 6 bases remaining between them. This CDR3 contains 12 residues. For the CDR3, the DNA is TGTGCCAGCAGCCTTAGGAACACTGAAGCTTTCTTT. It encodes CASSLRNTEAFF.

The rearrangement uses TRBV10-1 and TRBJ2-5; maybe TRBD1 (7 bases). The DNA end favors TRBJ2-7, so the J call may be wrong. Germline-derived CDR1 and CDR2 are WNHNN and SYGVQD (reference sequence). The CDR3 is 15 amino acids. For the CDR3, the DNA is TGCGCCAGCAGTGTTGACAGGGAGGTGACCTACGAGCAGTACTTC. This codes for CASSVDREVTYEQYF.

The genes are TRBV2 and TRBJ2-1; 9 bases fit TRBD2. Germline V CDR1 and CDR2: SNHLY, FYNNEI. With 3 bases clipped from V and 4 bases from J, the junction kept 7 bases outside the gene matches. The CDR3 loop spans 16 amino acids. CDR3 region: CASSERAGGGYNEQFF. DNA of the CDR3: TGTGCCAGCAGTGAGCGAGCGGGAGGCGGTTACAATGAGCAGTTCTTC.

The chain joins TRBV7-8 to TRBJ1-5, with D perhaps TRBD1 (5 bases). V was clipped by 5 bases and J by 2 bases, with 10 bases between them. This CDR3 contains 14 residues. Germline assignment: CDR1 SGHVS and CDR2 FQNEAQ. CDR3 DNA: TGTGCCAGCAGCAGGGGCGATCGCAATCAGCCCCAGCATTTT. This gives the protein CASSRGDRNQPQHF.

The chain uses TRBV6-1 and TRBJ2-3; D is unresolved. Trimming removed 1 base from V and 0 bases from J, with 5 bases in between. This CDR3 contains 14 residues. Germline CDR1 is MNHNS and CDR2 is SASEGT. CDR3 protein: CASSEGASTDTQYF. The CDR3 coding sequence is TGTGCCAGCAGTGAAGGGGCTAGCACAGATACGCAGTATTTT.

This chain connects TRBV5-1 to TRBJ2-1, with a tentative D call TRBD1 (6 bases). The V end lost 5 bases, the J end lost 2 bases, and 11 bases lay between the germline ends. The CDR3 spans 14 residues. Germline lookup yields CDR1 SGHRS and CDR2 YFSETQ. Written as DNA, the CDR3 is TGCGCCAGCAGGCAGGGGTTAGCCTACAATGAGCAGTTCTTC. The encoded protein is CASRQGLAYNEQFF.

CDR3 sequence reads: CASSLSGGGADTQYF. The CDR3 DNA reads TGTGCCAGCAGCTTATCCGGGGGGGGCGCAGATACGCAGTATTTT. The rearrangement joins TRBV7-3 to TRBJ2-3; the match to TRBD2 covers 8 bases. Trimming removed 2 bases from V and 4 bases from J; junction bases left unmatched: 5. The CDR3 extends over 15 amino acids. Germline V gene data show CDR1 as SGHTA and CDR2 as FQGTGA.

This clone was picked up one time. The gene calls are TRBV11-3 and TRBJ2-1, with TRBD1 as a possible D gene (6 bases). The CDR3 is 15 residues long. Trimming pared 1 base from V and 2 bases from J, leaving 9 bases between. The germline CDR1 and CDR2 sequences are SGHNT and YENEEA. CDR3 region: CASSLAGVTYNEQFF. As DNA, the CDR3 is TGTGCCAGCAGCTTAGCAGGGGTTACCTACAATGAGCAGTTCTTC. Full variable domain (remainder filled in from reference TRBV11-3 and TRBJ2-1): EAGVVQSPRYKIIEKKQPVAFWCNPISGHNTLYWYLQNLGQGPELLIRYENEEAVDDSQLPKDRFSAERLKGVDSTLKIQPAELGDSAVYLCASSLAGVTYNEQFFGPGTRLTVL.

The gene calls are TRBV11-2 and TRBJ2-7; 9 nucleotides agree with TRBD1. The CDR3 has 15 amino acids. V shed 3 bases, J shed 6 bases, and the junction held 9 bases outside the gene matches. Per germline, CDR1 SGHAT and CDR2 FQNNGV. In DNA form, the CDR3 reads TGTGCCAGCAGCTTTGGACAGGGGCGAACAAGCGAGCAGTACTTC. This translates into CASSFGQGRTSEQYF.

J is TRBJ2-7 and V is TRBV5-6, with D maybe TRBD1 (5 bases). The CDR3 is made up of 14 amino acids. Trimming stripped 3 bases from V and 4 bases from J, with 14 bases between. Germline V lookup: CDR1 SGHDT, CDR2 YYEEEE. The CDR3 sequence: CASSSSGQLYEQYF. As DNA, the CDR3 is TGTGCCAGCAGCTCATCCGGACAATTGTACGAGCAGTACTTC.

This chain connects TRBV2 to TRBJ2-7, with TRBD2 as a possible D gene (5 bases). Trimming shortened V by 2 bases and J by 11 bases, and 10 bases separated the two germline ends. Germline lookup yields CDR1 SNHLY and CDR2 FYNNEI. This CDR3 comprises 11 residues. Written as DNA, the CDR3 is TGTGCCAGCAGTGAACGGGGTCAGGAGTACTTC. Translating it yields CASSERGQEYF.